The rows below give T cell receptor beta chains drawn from one sample of a study of OX40 agonist ivuxolimab in advanced cancers. Libraries were prepared by immunoSEQ multiplex PCR; TCRdb keeps only in-frame clonotypes and omits some of them. The repertoire includes 50,000 to 60,000 clones, 70% to 90% of them detected once, and 5% to 5.5% sits in the top ten. The sample in question was CD4+ or CD8+ T cells sorted from blood, obtained in a trial of the OX40 agonist ivuxolimab. These receptors all stem from an adult with an advanced solid tumor such as melanoma, head and neck, liver or kidney cancer. The CDR3 runs from the conserved cysteine through the conserved F or W. The D gene is left open where the match is weak. Size values are once, few and many counts, or a class for expanded clones, and some rows have none.

v_call	d_call	j_call	clone_size	cdr3_aa	cdr3_nt
TRBV7-6	-	TRBJ1-4	-	CASSLDRVDKLFF	TGTGCCAGCAGCTTAGACAGGGTTGACAAACTGTTTTTT
TRBV18	-	TRBJ1-6	-	CASSPDGSSYNSPLHF	TGTGCCAGCTCACCGGACGGAAGCTCCTATAATTCACCCCTCCACTTT
TRBV5-5	-	TRBJ1-2	medium-sized	CASSSTDRNYGYTF	TGTGCCAGCAGCTCGACAGACAGGAACTATGGCTACACCTTC
TRBV9	TRBD1	TRBJ2-1	once	CASSVAGQRTSYNEQFF	TGTGCCAGCAGCGTAGCGGGACAGCGGACCTCCTACAATGAGCAGTTCTTC
TRBV18	TRBD1	TRBJ2-7	-	CASSPPGTGAVEQYF	TGTGCCAGCTCACCACCGGGGACAGGGGCCGTCGAGCAGTACTTC
TRBV5-1	-	TRBJ1-1	-	CASSLDSPGRIDTEAFF	TGCGCCAGCAGCTTGGATTCGCCGGGAAGGATCGACACTGAAGCTTTCTTT
TRBV27	TRBD1	TRBJ2-1	once	CASSRGQGAFNEQFF	TGTGCCAGCAGCCGGGGTCAGGGGGCGTTCAATGAGCAGTTCTTC
TRBV4-3	TRBD2	TRBJ2-5	-	CASSQGGLAGGGETQYF	TGCGCCAGCAGCCAAGGGGGACTAGCGGGAGGCGGGGAGACCCAGTACTTC
TRBV30	TRBD1	TRBJ2-7	-	CAWSVRLGTGSGEQYF	TGTGCCTGGAGTGTACGGTTGGGGACAGGGTCAGGGGAGCAGTACTTC
TRBV5-6	TRBD2	TRBJ2-5	-	CASSLAGLAGAQYF	TGTGCCAGCAGCTTGGCCGGACTAGCGGGAGCTCAGTACTTC
TRBV4-2	TRBD2	TRBJ2-7	-	CASSPYTSADSYEQYF	TGTGCCAGCAGCCCCTATACTAGCGCTGACTCCTACGAGCAGTACTTC
TRBV7-9	-	TRBJ1-1	once	CASSLGTGSLGTEAFF	TGTGCCAGCAGCTTAGGTACAGGGAGCCTGGGCACTGAAGCTTTCTTT
TRBV5-4	TRBD1	TRBJ2-4	-	CASSTGTGYGNIQYF	TGTGCCAGCAGCACGGGGACAGGGTATGGGAACATTCAGTACTTC
TRBV18	-	TRBJ2-1	-	CASSPNLGYGVLYNEQFF	TGTGCCAGCTCACCGAACTTGGGGTATGGGGTACTGTACAATGAGCAGTTCTTC
TRBV4-1	-	TRBJ2-5	-	CASSQWRGETQYF	TGCGCCAGCAGCCAGTGGCGAGGAGAGACCCAGTACTTC
TRBV7-9	-	TRBJ2-7	-	CASSASTYEQYF	TGTGCCAGCAGCGCATCCACCTACGAGCAGTACTTC
TRBV29-1	TRBD2	TRBJ2-3	-	CSGVSLAGLGDTQYF	TGCAGCGGAGTTTCCCTAGCGGGGCTCGGGGATACGCAGTATTTT
TRBV7-9	-	TRBJ2-5	-	CASSLVGPGQETQYF	TGTGCCAGCAGCTTAGTGGGGCCAGGCCAAGAGACCCAGTACTTC
TRBV6-6	-	TRBJ1-5	once	CASTVGRNQPQHF	TGTGCCAGCACTGTAGGGCGGAATCAGCCCCAGCATTTT
TRBV19	-	TRBJ1-6	-	CASSIDRSPLHF	TGTGCCAGTAGTATAGATCGTTCACCCCTCCACTTT
TRBV4-1	-	TRBJ2-6	-	CASSPTNLYSGANVLTF	TGCGCCAGCAGTCCTACCAACCTTTACTCTGGGGCCAACGTCCTGACTTTC
TRBV21-1	-	TRBJ2-4	-	CVGTGQPLRRDIQYF	TGTGTCGGGACGGGACAACCCCTTAGACGGGACATTCAGTACTTC
TRBV7-9	TRBD2	TRBJ2-1	-	CASSRPRLAGYYNEQFF	TGTGCCAGCAGCCGCCCTCGACTAGCGGGATACTACAATGAGCAGTTCTTC
TRBV5-1	TRBD2	TRBJ2-3	-	CASSRRTAGVSPDTQYF	TGCGCCAGCAGCAGAAGGACAGCGGGAGTAAGCCCAGATACGCAGTATTTT
TRBV5-5	TRBD1	TRBJ2-7	-	CASIPSPDRVNEQYF	TGTGCCAGCATCCCCTCGCCGGACAGGGTGAATGAGCAGTACTTC
TRBV5-6	-	TRBJ2-1	few	CASSHKRVSYNEQFF	TGTGCCAGCAGCCATAAGCGGGTCTCCTACAATGAGCAGTTCTTC
TRBV14	TRBD2	TRBJ2-7	-	CASSQDRASGSSNLTFYEQYF	TGTGCCAGCAGCCAAGATAGGGCTAGCGGGAGCTCCAACTTAACCTTCTACGAGCAGTACTTC
TRBV5-1	TRBD2	TRBJ2-5	-	CASSVTGTSGSIRETQYF	TGCGCCAGCAGCGTAACCGGGACTAGCGGGAGTATTCGAGAGACCCAGTACTTC
TRBV6-5	TRBD1	TRBJ2-7	-	CASSIRAGGYEQYF	TGTGCCAGCAGTATCCGCGCAGGGGGCTACGAGCAGTACTTC
TRBV13	-	TRBJ2-2	-	CASSLPRAGSGELFF	TGTGCCAGCAGCTTACCTAGGGCCGGATCCGGGGAGCTGTTTTTT